One and the same sample provided the 8 T cell receptor beta chains below, sequenced in a study of CD8+CD57+ T cells in acquired aplastic anemia. Genomic DNA, the template, was used for profiling of the TCR beta VDJ and CDR3. TCRdb passed the reads through MiXCR, listing each CDR3 protein once. This sample has 35,000 to 45,000 distinct CDR3 sequences, with 55% to 80% found just once. The sequencing input was sorted CD4+, CD8+, or CD8+CD57+ T cells (not recorded which) from PBMCs. The source is a human donor in good health, serving as a control.

The rearrangement links TRBV20-1 to TRBJ1-5, with a weak D call TRBD1 (5 bases). Trimming left V 5 bases short and J 2 bases short, with 22 bases between. The V gene's germline CDR1 is DFQATT and CDR2 SNEGSKA (reference sequence). The CDR3 is made up of 17 amino acids. For the CDR3, the DNA is TGCAGTGCTGCGAACCCGGGACCCTTAGGTGGCAATCAGCCCCAGCATTTT. Translated, it gives CSAANPGPLGGNQPQHF.

The chain uses TRBV29-1 and TRBJ2-2; D unresolved. Looked up from germline, CDR1 is SQVTM and CDR2 is ANQGSEA. V dropped 0 bases and J dropped 4 bases, with 6 bases sitting between them. This CDR3 has 13 amino acids. The CDR3 spells CSVEEGGTGELFF. The CDR3 nucleotides are TGCAGCGTTGAAGAGGGCGGCACCGGGGAGCTGTTTTTT.

Regarding this clonotype: A junction boundary mismatches the germline segment, possibly from a read error. This sequence joins TRBV7-9 and TRBJ1-1; D unresolved. Germline V CDR1 and CDR2: SEHNR, FQNEAQ (reference sequence). The CDR3 extends over 11 amino acids. The chain's CDR3 is CASNLDTEAFF. The DNA of the CDR3 is TGTGCCAGCAACTTAGACACTGAAGCTTTCTTT.

By proportion, this clonotype is medium-sized. The gene calls are TRBV7-2 and TRBJ2-7; 9 bases are shared with TRBD2. V was pared by 0 bases and J by 4 bases, with 10 bases of the junction left unmatched. Germline V gives CDR1 SGHTA, CDR2 FQGNSA. The CDR3 contains 17 residues. The CDR3 loop is CASSLAREGLADYEQYF. The CDR3 coding sequence is TGTGCCAGCAGCTTAGCGCGGGAGGGCCTAGCCGATTACGAGCAGTACTTC.

The rearrangement joins TRBV2 to TRBJ1-5, with TRBD1 identical over 7 bases. This CDR3 is built from 13 residues. Trimming at V came to 8 bases and at J to 5 bases, leaving 6 bases not matched to a gene. CDR1 and CDR2 from the germline V gene are SNHLY and FYNNEI. The CDR3 bases are TGTGCCAGCTCTGACAGGGTGGATCAGCCCCAGCATTTT. The encoded protein is CASSDRVDQPQHF.

The chain uses TRBV15 and TRBJ1-3; D not resolved. Germline V CDR1 and CDR2: LNHNV, YYDKDF (reference sequence). The CDR3 runs 13 residues. Trimming took off 2 bases at V and 0 bases at J, with 2 bases between the two ends. CDR3 coding DNA: TGTGCCACCAGCAGACCCTCTGGAAACACCATATATTTT. Translated, it gives CATSRPSGNTIYF.

This clonotype counts as medium-sized (0.01 to 0.1%). The J gene is TRBJ2-7, the V gene TRBV19; weak D call: TRBD2 (6 bases). The CDR3 spans 15 residues. Trimming took off 3 bases at V and 1 base at J, with 13 bases between the two ends. Looked up from germline, CDR1 is LNHDA and CDR2 is SQIVND (reference sequence). The DNA for the CDR3 is TGTGCCAGTAGTATTGGCGGGACGAGTTCCTACGAGCAGTACTTC. Amino acids: CASSIGGTSSYEQYF.

This rearrangement joins TRBV2 to TRBJ1-1; D is possibly TRBD1 (5 bases). There are 16 residues in the CDR3. Germline-derived CDR1 and CDR2 are SNHLY and FYNNEI. Trimming left V 8 bases short and J 0 bases short, with 19 bases between. The CDR3 DNA reads TGTGCCAGCGGAGGGACTCCCGTCGTCTTGAACACTGAAGCTTTCTTT. Encoded protein: CASGGTPVVLNTEAFF.